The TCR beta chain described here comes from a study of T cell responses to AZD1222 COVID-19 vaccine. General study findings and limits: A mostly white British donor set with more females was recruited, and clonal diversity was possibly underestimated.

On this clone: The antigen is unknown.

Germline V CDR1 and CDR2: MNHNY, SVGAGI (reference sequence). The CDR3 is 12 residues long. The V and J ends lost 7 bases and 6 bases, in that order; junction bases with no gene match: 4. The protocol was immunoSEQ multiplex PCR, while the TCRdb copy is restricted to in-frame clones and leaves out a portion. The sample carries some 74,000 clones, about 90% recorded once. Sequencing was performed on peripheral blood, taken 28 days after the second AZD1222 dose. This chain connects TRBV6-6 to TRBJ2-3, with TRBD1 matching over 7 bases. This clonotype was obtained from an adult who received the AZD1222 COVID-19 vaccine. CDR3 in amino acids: CASTRQGDTQYF. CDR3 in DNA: TGTGCCAGCACAAGACAGGGTGATACGCAGTATTTT.